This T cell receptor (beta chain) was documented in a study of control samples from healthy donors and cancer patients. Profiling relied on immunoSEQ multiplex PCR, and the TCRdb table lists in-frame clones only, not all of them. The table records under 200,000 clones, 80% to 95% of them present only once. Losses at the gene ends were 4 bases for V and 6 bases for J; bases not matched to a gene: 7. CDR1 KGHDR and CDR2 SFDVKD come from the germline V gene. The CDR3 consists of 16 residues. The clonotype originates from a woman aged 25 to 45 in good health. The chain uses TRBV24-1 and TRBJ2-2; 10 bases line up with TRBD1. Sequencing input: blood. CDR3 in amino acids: CATSEPRDRGPGELFF. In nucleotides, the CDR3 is TGTGCCACCAGTGAACCCCGGGACAGGGGACCCGGGGAGCTGTTTTTT.